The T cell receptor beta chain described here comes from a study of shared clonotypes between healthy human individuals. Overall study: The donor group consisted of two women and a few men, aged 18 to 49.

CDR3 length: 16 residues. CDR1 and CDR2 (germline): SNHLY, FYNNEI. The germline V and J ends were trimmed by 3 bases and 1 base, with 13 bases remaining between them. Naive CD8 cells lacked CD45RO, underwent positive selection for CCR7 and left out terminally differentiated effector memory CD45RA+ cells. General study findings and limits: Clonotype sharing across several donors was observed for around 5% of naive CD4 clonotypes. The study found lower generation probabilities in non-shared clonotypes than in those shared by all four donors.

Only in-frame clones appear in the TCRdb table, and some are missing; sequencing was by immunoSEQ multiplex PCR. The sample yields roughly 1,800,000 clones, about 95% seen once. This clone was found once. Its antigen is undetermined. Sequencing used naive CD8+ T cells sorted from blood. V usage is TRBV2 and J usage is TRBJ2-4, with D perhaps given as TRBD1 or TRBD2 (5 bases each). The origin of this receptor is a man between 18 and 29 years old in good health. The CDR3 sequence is CASSDKGPMAKNIQYF. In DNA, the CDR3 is TGTGCCAGCAGTGATAAGGGACCGATGGCCAAAAACATTCAGTACTTC.